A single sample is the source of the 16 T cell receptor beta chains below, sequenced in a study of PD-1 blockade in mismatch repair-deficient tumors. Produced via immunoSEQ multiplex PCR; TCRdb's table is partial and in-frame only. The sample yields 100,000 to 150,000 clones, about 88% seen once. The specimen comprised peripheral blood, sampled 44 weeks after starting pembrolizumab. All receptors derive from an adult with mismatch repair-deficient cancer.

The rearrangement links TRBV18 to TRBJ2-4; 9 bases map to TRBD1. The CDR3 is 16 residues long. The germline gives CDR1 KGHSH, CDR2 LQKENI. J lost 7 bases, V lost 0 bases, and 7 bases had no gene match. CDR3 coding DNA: TGTGCCAGCTCACCACCGGGATGGACAGGGGCGAACATTCAGTACTTC. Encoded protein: CASSPPGWTGANIQYF.

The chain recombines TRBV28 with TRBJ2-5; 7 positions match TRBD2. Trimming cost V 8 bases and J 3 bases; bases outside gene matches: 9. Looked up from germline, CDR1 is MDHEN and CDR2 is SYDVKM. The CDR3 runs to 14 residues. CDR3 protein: CASPWGGAEETQYF. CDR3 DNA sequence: TGTGCCAGCCCCTGGGGAGGGGCGGAAGAGACCCAGTACTTC. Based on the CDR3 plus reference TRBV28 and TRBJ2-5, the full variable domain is DVKVTQSSRYLVKRTGEKVFLECVQDMDHENMFWYRQDPGLGLRLIYFSYDVKMKEKGDIPEGYSVSREKKERFSLILESASTNQTSMYLCASPWGGAEETQYFGPGTRLLVL.

CDR3 residues: CASSPTGLGTDTQYF. As DNA, the CDR3 is TGTGCCAGCTCGCCGACAGGGCTTGGGACAGATACGCAGTATTTT. This chain links TRBV18 with TRBJ2-3; 7 positions match TRBD1. Germline-derived CDR1 and CDR2 are KGHSH and LQKENI. Trimming cost V 6 bases and J 3 bases; bases outside gene matches: 9. This CDR3 is 15 amino acids long.

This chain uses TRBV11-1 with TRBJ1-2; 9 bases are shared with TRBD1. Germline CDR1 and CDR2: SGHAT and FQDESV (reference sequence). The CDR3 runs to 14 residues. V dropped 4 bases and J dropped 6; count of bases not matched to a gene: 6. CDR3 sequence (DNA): TGTGCCAGCAGCTATAGACAGGGGGAAGATGGCTACACCTTC. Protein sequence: CASSYRQGEDGYTF.

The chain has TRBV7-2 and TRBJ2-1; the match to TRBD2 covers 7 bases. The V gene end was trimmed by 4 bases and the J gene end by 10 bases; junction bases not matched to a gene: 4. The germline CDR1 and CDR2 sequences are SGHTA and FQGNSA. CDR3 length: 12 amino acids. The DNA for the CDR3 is TGTGCCAGCAGCTCACCGGGACTAGAGCAGTTCTTC. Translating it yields CASSSPGLEQFF.

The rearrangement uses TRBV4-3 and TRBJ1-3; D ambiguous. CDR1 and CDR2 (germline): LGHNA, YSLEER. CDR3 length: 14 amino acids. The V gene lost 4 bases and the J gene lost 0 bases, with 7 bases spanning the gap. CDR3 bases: TGCGCCAGCAGCCGATCCAGCTCTGGAAACACCATATATTTT. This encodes CASSRSSSGNTIYF.

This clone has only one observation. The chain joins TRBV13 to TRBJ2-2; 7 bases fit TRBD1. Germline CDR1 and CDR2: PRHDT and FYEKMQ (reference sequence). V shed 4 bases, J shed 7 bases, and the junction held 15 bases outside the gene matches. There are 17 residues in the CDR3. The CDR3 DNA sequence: TGTGCCAGCAGCTCGTTCGATCTGACAGGGAAGAGCGGGGAGCTGTTTTTT. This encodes CASSSFDLTGKSGELFF.

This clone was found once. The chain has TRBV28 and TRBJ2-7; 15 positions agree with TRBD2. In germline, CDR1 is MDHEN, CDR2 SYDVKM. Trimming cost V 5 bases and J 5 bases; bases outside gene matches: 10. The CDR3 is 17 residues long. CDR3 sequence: CASSPTGLAGGTHEQYF. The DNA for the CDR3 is TGTGCCAGCAGTCCAACGGGACTAGCGGGAGGAACCCACGAGCAGTACTTC.

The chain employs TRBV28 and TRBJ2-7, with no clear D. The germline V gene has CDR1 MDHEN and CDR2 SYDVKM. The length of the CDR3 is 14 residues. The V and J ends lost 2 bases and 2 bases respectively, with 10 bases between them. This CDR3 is CASSLKLLAYEQYF. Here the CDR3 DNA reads TGTGCCAGCAGTTTAAAGCTCTTGGCCTACGAGCAGTACTTC.

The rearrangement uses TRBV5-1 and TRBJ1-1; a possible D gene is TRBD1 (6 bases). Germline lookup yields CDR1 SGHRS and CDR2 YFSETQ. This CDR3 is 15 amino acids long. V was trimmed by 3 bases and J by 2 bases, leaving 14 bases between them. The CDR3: CASSSTGGRNTEAFF. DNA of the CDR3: TGCGCCAGCAGCTCCACTGGGGGGCGAAACACTGAAGCTTTCTTT. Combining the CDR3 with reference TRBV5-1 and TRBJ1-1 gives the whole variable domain KAGVTQTPRYLIKTRGQQVTLSCSPISGHRSVSWYQQTPGQGLQFLFEYFSETQRNKGNFPGRFSGRQFSNSRSEMNVSTLELGDSALYLCASSSTGGRNTEAFFGQGTRLTVV.

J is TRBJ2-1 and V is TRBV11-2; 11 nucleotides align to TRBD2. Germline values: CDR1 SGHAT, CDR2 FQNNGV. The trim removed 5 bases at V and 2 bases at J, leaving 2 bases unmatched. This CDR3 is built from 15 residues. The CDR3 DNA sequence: TGTGCCAGCAGCGTGGGACTAGCGGCCTACAATGAGCAGTTCTTC. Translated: CASSVGLAAYNEQFF.

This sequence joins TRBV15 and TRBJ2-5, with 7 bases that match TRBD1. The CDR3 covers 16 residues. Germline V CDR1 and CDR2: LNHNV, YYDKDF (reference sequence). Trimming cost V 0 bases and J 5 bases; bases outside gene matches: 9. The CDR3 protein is CATSRDKQGLKETQYF. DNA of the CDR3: TGTGCCACCAGCAGAGATAAACAGGGGCTGAAGGAGACCCAGTACTTC.

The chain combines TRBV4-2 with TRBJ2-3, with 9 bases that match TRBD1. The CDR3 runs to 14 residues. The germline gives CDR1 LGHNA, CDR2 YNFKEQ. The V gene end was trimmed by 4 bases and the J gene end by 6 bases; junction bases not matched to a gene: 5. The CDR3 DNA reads TGTGCCAGCAGCCGCTGGACAGGGGCGGATACGCAGTATTTT. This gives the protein CASSRWTGADTQYF.

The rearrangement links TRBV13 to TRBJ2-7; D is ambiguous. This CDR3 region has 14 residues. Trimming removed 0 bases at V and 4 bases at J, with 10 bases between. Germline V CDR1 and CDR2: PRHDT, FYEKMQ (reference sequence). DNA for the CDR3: TGTGCCAGCAGCTTAGGCTCGAACGAATACGAGCAGTACTTC. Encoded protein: CASSLGSNEYEQYF.

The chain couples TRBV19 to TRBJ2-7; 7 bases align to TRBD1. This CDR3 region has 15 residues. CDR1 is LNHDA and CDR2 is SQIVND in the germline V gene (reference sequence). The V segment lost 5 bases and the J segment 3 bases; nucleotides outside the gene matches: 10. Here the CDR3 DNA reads TGTGCCAGTAGTGCTTACTCCGGGACAGTCTACGAGCAGTACTTC. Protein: CASSAYSGTVYEQYF.

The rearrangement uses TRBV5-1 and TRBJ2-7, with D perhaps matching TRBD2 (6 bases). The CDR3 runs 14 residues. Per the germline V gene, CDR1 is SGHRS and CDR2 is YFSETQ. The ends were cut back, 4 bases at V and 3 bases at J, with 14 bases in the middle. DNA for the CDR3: TGCGCCAGCAGCCGTCCGGGGGAAAGCTACGAGCAGTACTTC. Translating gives CASSRPGESYEQYF.